The 27 T cell receptor beta chains given below trace back to one sample, sequenced in a study of Graves' ophthalmopathy and Graves' hyperthyroidism. Amplification from RNA transcripts yielded the TCR beta CDR3 regions. In the first round, RT-PCR was carried out with HTBI primers, and a multiplex PCR formed the second round. TCRdb used MiXCR to reprocess the multiplex PCR reads, holding one entry per CDR3 protein. The sample holds about 400,000 distinct CDR3 sequences; roughly 21% are singletons and the top ten take 2.5% to 3.5%. The sequenced sample was peripheral blood. The receptors were sampled from a woman aged 18-35 years with stable Graves' hyperthyroidism.

This clonotype was seen more than once but under ten times. The rearrangement joins TRBV30 to TRBJ1-3, with D possibly TRBD1 on 5 matching bases. Trimming stripped 1 base from V and 1 base from J, with 8 bases between. The CDR3 spans 14 residues. Germline V gene lookup returns CDR1 GTSNPN and CDR2 SVGIG (reference sequence). CDR3 protein: CAWSDGGSGNTIYF. CDR3 coding DNA: TGTGCCTGGAGTGATGGGGGGTCTGGAAACACCATATATTTT. Full variable domain (missing parts from reference TRBV30 and TRBJ1-3): SQTIHQWPATLVQPVGSPLSLECTVEGTSNPNLYWYRQAAGRGLQLLFYSVGIGQISSEVPQNLSASRPQDRQFILSSKKLLLSDSGFYLCAWSDGGSGNTIYFGEGSWLTVV.

The chain links TRBV20-1 to TRBJ2-5, with D possibly matching TRBD2 (5 bases). This CDR3 comprises 13 residues. Per the germline V gene, CDR1 is DFQATT and CDR2 is SNEGSKA (reference sequence). Deletions cut 3 bases from V and 5 bases from J, with 13 bases between. The DNA for the CDR3 is TGCAGTGCTAGGGACGAGCAGCGGGAGACCCAGTACTTC. Translated, it gives CSARDEQRETQYF.

In this sample, this clonotype turned up many times. The rearrangement uses TRBV13 and TRBJ2-4, with D maybe TRBD1 (5 bases). The germline V gene encodes CDR1 PRHDT and CDR2 FYEKMQ (reference sequence). The CDR3 contains 16 residues. The germline V and J ends were trimmed by 1 base and 6 bases, with 16 bases remaining between them. The CDR3 loop reads CASSLAGRVNINIQYF. The DNA for the CDR3 is TGTGCCAGCAGCTTAGCTGGCAGGGTGAATATAAACATTCAGTACTTC.

This clonotype was recorded at least ten times. J is TRBJ2-5 and V is TRBV5-1; D may be TRBD2 (6 bases). V lost 4 bases and J 3 bases, leaving 13 bases between the germline ends. The CDR3 runs 14 residues. The V gene's germline CDR1 is SGHRS and CDR2 YFSETQ. The CDR3 sequence: CASSPVSGKETQYF. The CDR3 nucleotides read TGCGCCAGCAGCCCAGTTAGCGGTAAAGAGACCCAGTACTTC. The complete variable domain, with remaining parts taken from reference TRBV5-1 and TRBJ2-5, reads KAGVTQTPRYLIKTRGQQVTLSCSPISGHRSVSWYQQTPGQGLQFLFEYFSETQRNKGNFPGRFSGRQFSNSRSEMNVSTLELGDSALYLCASSPVSGKETQYFGPGTRLLVL.

This chain links TRBV6-1 with TRBJ1-1; D remains ambiguous. CDR3 size: 15 residues. In germline, CDR1 is MNHNS, CDR2 SASEGT. Trimming took off 4 bases at V and 1 base at J, with 13 bases between the two ends. CDR3 sequence reads: CASSVGNSQNTEAFF. DNA for the CDR3: TGTGCCAGCAGTGTGGGAAACAGTCAGAACACTGAAGCTTTCTTT.

V gene TRBV5-1 combines with J gene TRBJ2-7, with 9 nucleotides matching TRBD1. There are 14 residues in the CDR3. The germline gives CDR1 SGHRS, CDR2 YFSETQ. J gave up 6 bases and V 0 bases, and 4 bases lay outside the gene matches. The DNA for the CDR3 is TGCGCCAGCAGCTTGGGAGGGACAGGGCGCGAGCAGTACTTC. Translating it yields CASSLGGTGREQYF.

This clonotype was detected ten times or more. V is TRBV3-1 and J is TRBJ2-7; D may be TRBD1 (6 bases). V was pared by 4 bases and J by 0 bases, with 13 bases between. There are 15 residues in the CDR3. CDR1 and CDR2 (germline): LGHDT, YNNKEL (reference sequence). This chain's CDR3 is CASSRRDIYSYEQYF. DNA for the CDR3: TGTGCCAGCAGCCGTCGGGACATTTACTCCTACGAGCAGTACTTC.

This clonotype occurred a few times. This chain uses TRBV19 with TRBJ2-3; 8 positions agree with TRBD2. The V gene's germline CDR1 is LNHDA and CDR2 SQIVND (reference sequence). This CDR3 has 14 residues. V shed 3 bases, J shed 4 bases, and the junction held 3 bases outside the gene matches. CDR3 sequence (DNA): TGTGCCAGTAGTATGGTAGCGGGACCAGATACGCAGTATTTT. This encodes CASSMVAGPDTQYF.

This chain links TRBV12-3 or TRBV12-4 with TRBJ1-2; possibly TRBD1 for D (5 bases). This CDR3 has 13 residues. The V end lost 3 bases, the J end lost 4 bases, and 9 bases lay between the germline ends. The CDR3 DNA follows: TGTGCCAGCAGTTTTCTAGACAGCTATGGCTACACCTTC. It is translated as CASSFLDSYGYTF.

In its sample, this clonotype was seen many times. V gene TRBV12-3 or TRBV12-4 combines with J gene TRBJ1-1, with TRBD1 identical over 7 bases. V dropped 5 bases and J dropped 1; count of bases not matched to a gene: 7. The CDR3 covers 15 residues. The CDR3 DNA is TGTGCCAGCAGTGAAACAGGGGTGAGGAACACTGAAGCTTTCTTT. This codes for CASSETGVRNTEAFF.

This chain uses TRBV6-1 with TRBJ1-5; a weak D match, TRBD1 (6 bases). The CDR3 has 16 residues. Between the trimmed V and J ends, which lost 6 bases and 4 bases, there was a span of 19 bases. Germline loops: CDR1 MNHNS, CDR2 SASEGT. The CDR3: CASSESTVRGNQPQHF. Here the CDR3 DNA reads TGTGCCAGCAGCGAATCAACGGTCAGGGGTAATCAGCCCCAGCATTTT.

The chain combines TRBV12-3 or TRBV12-4 with TRBJ1-5; a weak D match, TRBD1 (5 bases). V lost 5 bases to trimming and J lost 7 bases, with 12 bases between them. CDR3 length equals 13 residues. The CDR3 loop reads CASSPVWDQPQHF. For the CDR3, the DNA is TGTGCCAGCAGTCCGGTTTGGGACCAGCCCCAGCATTTT.

This rearrangement joins TRBV12-3 or TRBV12-4 to TRBJ2-5; 7 positions agree with TRBD1. The CDR3 is 16 residues long. V was pared by 6 bases and J by 4 bases, with 14 bases of the junction left unmatched. CDR3 amino acids: CASRFTGELGVETQYF. CDR3 DNA sequence: TGTGCCAGCAGGTTCACAGGGGAGTTGGGGGTAGAGACCCAGTACTTC.

To note about this clonotype: This sequence may be a read error, since a much larger clone differs from it by one base. This chain uses TRBV20-1 with TRBJ1-5, with D unresolved. The germline CDR1 and CDR2 sequences are DFQATT and SNEGSKA (reference sequence). The length of the CDR3 is 13 residues. CDR3 DNA: TGCAGTGCTTCGGGATCAGGCGATCAGCCCCCGCATTTT. Translation gives CSASGSGDQPPHF.

This clonotype was seen repeatedly, ten times or more. V and J are TRBV6-5 and TRBJ2-4; no clear D. The CDR3 spans 17 residues. The germline gives CDR1 MNHEY, CDR2 SVGAGI. V was clipped by 0 bases and J by 0 bases, with 12 bases between them. The CDR3 protein is CASSYSFRTQAKNIQYF. The CDR3 DNA follows: TGTGCCAGCAGTTACTCGTTTCGGACCCAAGCCAAAAACATTCAGTACTTC.

This clonotype has a handful of counts. Since a much larger clone is just one base distant, this may be a read error. This chain connects TRBV15 to TRBJ1-1; TRBD1 might be the D (5 bases). The germline V gene encodes CDR1 LNHNV and CDR2 YYDKDF (reference sequence). The CDR3 is 14 residues long. CDR3 protein: CATSRVFGAFEACF. CDR3 in DNA: TGTGCCACCAGCAGAGTTTTTGGGGCATTTGAAGCTTGCTTT.

V and J are TRBV6-1 and TRBJ2-5; weak D call: TRBD2 (5 bases). The CDR3 sequence is 14 residues long. Trimming cost V 7 bases and J 0 bases, with 12 bases left between them. In germline, CDR1 is MNHNS, CDR2 SASEGT. The CDR3 DNA reads as TGTGCCAGCACCCTTCCGGGGTACCAAGAGACCCAGTACTTC. Its translation: CASTLPGYQETQYF.

This clonotype was observed at least ten times. V is TRBV30 and J is TRBJ2-5; 7 bases align to TRBD1. The junction had 12 bases not matched to a gene; V was cut back by 3 bases and J by 5 bases. The germline V gene has CDR1 GTSNPN and CDR2 SVGIG (reference sequence). The CDR3 contains 15 residues. CDR3 sequence: CAWRYKTGSWETQYF. CDR3 coding DNA: TGTGCCTGGAGATATAAGACAGGGTCGTGGGAGACCCAGTACTTC.

This clonotype appeared many times. The chain couples TRBV6-1 to TRBJ2-5; perhaps D is TRBD1 or TRBD2 (6 bases each). CDR1 is MNHNS and CDR2 is SASEGT in the germline V gene. V lost 1 base, J lost 5 bases, and 17 bases lay in between. There are 16 residues in the CDR3. CDR3 DNA: TGTGCCAGCAGTGAAGGTATTCGGGGGCCCTGGGAGACCCAGTACTTC. Translating it yields CASSEGIRGPWETQYF.

This clonotype was seen many times. Because it lacks the conserved phenylalanine or tryptophan at the end, this CDR3 is likely a read error. The rearrangement joins TRBV20-1 to TRBJ2-4; D perhaps matches TRBD2 (5 bases). Germline-derived CDR1 and CDR2 are DFQATT and SNEGSKA (reference sequence). Deletions cut 6 bases from V and 3 bases from J, with 9 bases between. This CDR3 is 12 amino acids long. CDR3 amino acids: CSASGGKNIQYS. CDR3 sequence (DNA): TGCAGTGCGAGCGGAGGCAAAAACATTCAGTACTCC.

There are many counts of this clonotype. The chain links TRBV12-3 or TRBV12-4 to TRBJ2-5, with 7 positions matching TRBD2. Trimming took 6 bases from V and 2 from J; bases not matched to a gene: 15. This CDR3 comprises 17 residues. The DNA for the CDR3 is TGTGCCAGCAGCTTGGACCCTCCGGGACTACCACAAGAGACCCAGTACTTC. Translating gives CASSLDPPGLPQETQYF.

This clonotype occurred many times. Here the CDR3 reads CASSYLGLHEQYF. In DNA, the CDR3 is TGCGCCAGCAGCTACCTGGGACTCCACGAGCAGTACTTC. This chain uses TRBV5-1 with TRBJ2-7; D possibly corresponds to TRBD2 (6 bases). There are 13 residues in the CDR3. Germline CDR1 is SGHRS and CDR2 is YFSETQ. V lost 3 bases and J 5 bases, leaving 12 bases between the germline ends.

The rearrangement joins TRBV7-2 to TRBJ2-7; tentatively, D is TRBD2 (5 bases). V was cut by 5 bases and J by 1 base, with 12 bases left in between. Germline CDR1 and CDR2: SGHTA and FQGNSA. The CDR3 spans 14 residues. The CDR3 is CASSLVRESYEQYF. The CDR3 DNA follows: TGTGCCAGCAGCCTGGTTCGGGAATCCTACGAGCAGTACTTC.

V gene TRBV30 combines with J gene TRBJ2-7, with D perhaps being TRBD1 or TRBD2 (5 bases each). Per germline, CDR1 GTSNPN and CDR2 SVGIG (reference sequence). The CDR3 has 13 amino acids. V lost 2 bases and J lost 2, with 10 bases in between. The CDR3 region is CAWSTGTTYEQYF. As DNA, the CDR3 is TGTGCCTGGAGTACGGGGACGACCTACGAGCAGTACTTC.

This clonotype came up many times. The genes are TRBV20-1 and TRBJ2-5; 8 bases map to TRBD2. CDR1 is DFQATT, CDR2 SNEGSKA, per germline (reference sequence). J was trimmed by 5 bases and V by 6 bases; bases with no gene match: 8. The CDR3 has 13 amino acids. CDR3 in DNA: TGCAGTGCGGGTTATCTAGCGGGTGAGACCCAGTACTTC. Its protein is CSAGYLAGETQYF.

Comments on this clonotype: A much larger clone lies one base from this, so it may be a read error. The chain is built from TRBV28 and TRBJ2-4; maybe TRBD2 (6 bases). CDR3 size: 14 residues. CDR1 and CDR2 from the germline V gene are MDHEN and SYDVKM. CDR3 residues: CASRDVLAKKIQYF. The CDR3 region has the DNA TGTGCCAGCAGAGACGTACTAGCCAAAAAAATTCAGTACTTC.

This clonotype was counted at least ten times. The chain recombines TRBV5-1 with TRBJ2-5; D is ambiguous. The germline V gene encodes CDR1 SGHRS and CDR2 YFSETQ. The CDR3 runs 13 residues. Trimming removed 4 bases at V and 2 bases at J, with 9 bases between. The chain's CDR3 is CASSRAVQETQYF. Written as DNA, the CDR3 is TGCGCCAGCAGCCGAGCAGTTCAAGAGACCCAGTACTTC.